The present entry profiles one T cell receptor beta chain with its context. This CDR3 is 15 amino acids long. Looked up from germline, CDR1 is SEHNR and CDR2 is FQNEAQ (reference sequence). V lost 2 bases to trimming and J lost 7 bases; unmatched junction nucleotides: 4. Peripheral blood was drawn, ten milliliters per donor. The sample belongs to a study of blood T cells in healthy people across ages. Then a second PCR, running about 6 to 12 cycles, was carried out with a sample-barcoded 5' primer and a J-beta primer mix. TCRdb ran MiXCR on the 5' RACE reads and lists one entry per CDR3 protein. Among a few hundred thousand distinct CDR3 sequences, roughly a quarter were seen once, and the ten largest hold under 4.5%. These data also featured in a second study, about T cells of mothers and their children.

The specimen was blood. The chain has TRBV7-9 and TRBJ2-2, with 10 nucleotides matching TRBD1. This TCR was recovered from a boy aged 2 to 10 in good health. CDR3 DNA sequence: TGTGCCAGCAGCTTAAGTGGACAGGGGGACGGGGAGCTGTTTTTT. This sequence encodes CASSLSGQGDGELFF.